A single T cell receptor beta chain is shown here with its context. The target antigen is unknown. These data come from a study of cytomegalovirus exposure and HLA in healthy donors. Study observations and caveats: Reported results showed that the classifier diagnosed cytomegalovirus status with high specificity and sensitivity. A few chains tied to CMV proved CMV antigen-specific in vitro. The majority of TCR sequences were rare, yet some public TCRs appeared in many donors.

TCRdb's copy holds only in-frame clones and misses some; the assay was immunoSEQ multiplex PCR. In the table there are more than 95,000 clones, 75% to 90% of which are singletons. V was pared by 5 bases and J by 1 base, with 12 bases between. Germline V gene data show CDR1 as SGHAT and CDR2 as FQNNGV. This CDR3 spans 14 amino acids. The sample consisted of PBMCs. J is TRBJ2-7 and V is TRBV11-2, with no clear D. This TCR was sampled from a woman in her late teens or twenties in good health and CMV-seronegative. For the CDR3, the DNA is TGTGCCAGCAGCAGCACAGCCCCTTCCTACGAGCAGTACTTC. Encoded protein: CASSSTAPSYEQYF.